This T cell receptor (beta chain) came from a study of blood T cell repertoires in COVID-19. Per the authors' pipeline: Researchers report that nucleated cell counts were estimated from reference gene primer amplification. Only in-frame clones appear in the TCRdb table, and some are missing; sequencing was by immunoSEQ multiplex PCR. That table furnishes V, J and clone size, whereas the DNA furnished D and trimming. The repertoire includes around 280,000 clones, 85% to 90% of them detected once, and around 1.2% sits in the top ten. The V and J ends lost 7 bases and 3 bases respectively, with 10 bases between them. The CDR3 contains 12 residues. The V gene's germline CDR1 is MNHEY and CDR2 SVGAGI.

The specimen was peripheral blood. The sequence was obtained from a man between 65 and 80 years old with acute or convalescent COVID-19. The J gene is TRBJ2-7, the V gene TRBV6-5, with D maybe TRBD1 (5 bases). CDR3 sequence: CASTGWLYEQYF. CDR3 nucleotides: TGTGCCAGCACAGGGTGGCTCTACGAGCAGTACTTC.